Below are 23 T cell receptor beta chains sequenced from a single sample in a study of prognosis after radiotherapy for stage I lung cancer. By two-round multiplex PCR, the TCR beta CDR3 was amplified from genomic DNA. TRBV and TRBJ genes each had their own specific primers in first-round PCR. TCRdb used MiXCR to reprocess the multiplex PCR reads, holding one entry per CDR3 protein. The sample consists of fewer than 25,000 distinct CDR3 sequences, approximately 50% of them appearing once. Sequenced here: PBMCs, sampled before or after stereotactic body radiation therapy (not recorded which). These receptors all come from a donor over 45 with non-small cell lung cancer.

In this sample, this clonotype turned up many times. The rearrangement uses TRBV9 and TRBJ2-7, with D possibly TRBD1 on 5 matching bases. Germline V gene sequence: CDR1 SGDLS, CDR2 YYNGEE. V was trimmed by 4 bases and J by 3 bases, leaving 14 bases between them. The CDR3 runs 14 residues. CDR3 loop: CASSPRLRVYEQYF. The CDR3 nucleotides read TGTGCCAGCAGCCCCAGGCTCAGGGTCTACGAGCAGTACTTC.

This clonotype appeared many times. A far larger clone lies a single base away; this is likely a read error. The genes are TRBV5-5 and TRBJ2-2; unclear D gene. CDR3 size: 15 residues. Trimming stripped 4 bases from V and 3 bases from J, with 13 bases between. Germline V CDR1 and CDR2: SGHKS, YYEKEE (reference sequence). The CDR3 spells CASSPGPWDTGELFF. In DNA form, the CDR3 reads TGTGCCAGCAGCCCCGGCCCGTGGGACACCGGGGAGCTGTTTTTT.

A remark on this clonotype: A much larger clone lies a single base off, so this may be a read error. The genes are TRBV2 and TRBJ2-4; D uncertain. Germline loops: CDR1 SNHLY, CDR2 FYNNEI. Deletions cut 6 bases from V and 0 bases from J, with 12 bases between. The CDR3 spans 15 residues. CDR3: CASSPLWVAKNIQYF. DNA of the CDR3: TGTGCCAGCAGCCCCCTGTGGGTAGCCAAAAACATTCAGTACTTC.

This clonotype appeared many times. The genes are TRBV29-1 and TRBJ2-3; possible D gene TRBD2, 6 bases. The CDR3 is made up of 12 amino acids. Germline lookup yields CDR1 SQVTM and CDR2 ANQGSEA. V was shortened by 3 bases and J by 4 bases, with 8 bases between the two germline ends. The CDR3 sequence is CSVEWGADTQYF. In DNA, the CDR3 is TGCAGCGTTGAGTGGGGGGCAGATACGCAGTATTTT.

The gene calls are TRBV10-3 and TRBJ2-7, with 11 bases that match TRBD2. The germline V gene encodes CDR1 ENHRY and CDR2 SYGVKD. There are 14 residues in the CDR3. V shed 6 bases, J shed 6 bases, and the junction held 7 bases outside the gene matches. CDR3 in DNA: TGTGCCATCAGATTTGCAACTAGCGGGAGCGAGCAGTACTTC. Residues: CAIRFATSGSEQYF.

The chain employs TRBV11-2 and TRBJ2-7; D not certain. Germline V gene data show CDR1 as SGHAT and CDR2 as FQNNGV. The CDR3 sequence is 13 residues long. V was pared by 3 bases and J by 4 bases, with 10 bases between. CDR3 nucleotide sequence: TGTGCCAGCAGCTTCAGGCCCCCTTACGAGCAGTACTTC. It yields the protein CASSFRPPYEQYF.

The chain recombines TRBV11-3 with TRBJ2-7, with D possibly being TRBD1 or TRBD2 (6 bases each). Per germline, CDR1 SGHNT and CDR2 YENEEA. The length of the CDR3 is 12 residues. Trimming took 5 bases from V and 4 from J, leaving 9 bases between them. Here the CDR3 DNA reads TGTGCCAGCAGCGAAGGGGGGTACGAGCAGTACTTC. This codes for CASSEGGYEQYF.

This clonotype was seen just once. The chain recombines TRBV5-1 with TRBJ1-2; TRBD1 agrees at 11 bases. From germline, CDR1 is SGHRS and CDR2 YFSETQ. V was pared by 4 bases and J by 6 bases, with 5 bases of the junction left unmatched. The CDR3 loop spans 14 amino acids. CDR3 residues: CASSGGQGADGYTF. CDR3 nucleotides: TGCGCCAGCAGCGGAGGACAGGGGGCGGATGGCTACACCTTC.

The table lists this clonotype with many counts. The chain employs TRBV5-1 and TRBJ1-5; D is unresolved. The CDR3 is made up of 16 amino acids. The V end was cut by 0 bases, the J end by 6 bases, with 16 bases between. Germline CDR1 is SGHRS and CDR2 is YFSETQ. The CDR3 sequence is CASSLERTTRGQPQHF. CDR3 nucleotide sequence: TGCGCCAGCAGCTTGGAAAGAACAACGCGTGGTCAGCCCCAGCATTTT.

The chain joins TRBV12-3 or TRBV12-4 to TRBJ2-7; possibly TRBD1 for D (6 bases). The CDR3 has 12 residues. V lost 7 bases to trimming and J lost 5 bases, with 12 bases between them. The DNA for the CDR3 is TGTGCCAGCAACCCTACAGGGAACGAGCAGTACTTC. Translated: CASNPTGNEQYF.

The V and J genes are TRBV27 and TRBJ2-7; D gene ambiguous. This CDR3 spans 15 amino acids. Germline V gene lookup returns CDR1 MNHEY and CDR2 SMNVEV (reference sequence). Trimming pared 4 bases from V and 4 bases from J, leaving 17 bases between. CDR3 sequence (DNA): TGTGCCAGCAGTTACTTCGGTGAGCTTGGGTACGAGCAGTACTTC. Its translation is CASSYFGELGYEQYF.

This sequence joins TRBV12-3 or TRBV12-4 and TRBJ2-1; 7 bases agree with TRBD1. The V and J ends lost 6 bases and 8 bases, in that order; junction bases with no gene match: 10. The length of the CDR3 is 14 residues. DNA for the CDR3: TGTGCCAGCAGGCTCCGTACAGGGGTCGATGAGCAGTTCTTC. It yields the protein CASRLRTGVDEQFF.

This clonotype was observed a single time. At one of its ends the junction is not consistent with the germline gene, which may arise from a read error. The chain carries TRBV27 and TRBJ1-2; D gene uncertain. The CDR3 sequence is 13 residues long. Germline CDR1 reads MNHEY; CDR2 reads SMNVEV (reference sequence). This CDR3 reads CASSLATGYGYTF. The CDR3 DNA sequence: TGTGCCAGCAGTTTGGCGACCGGCTATGGATACACCTTC.

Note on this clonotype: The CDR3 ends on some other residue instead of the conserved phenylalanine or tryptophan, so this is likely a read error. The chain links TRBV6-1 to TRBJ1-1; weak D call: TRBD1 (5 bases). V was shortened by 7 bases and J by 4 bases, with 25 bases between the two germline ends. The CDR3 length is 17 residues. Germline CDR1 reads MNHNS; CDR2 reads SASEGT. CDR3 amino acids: CASTSTVGRGAGTEAFL. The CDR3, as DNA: TGTGCCAGCACCTCAACGGTAGGTCGCGGGGCTGGCACTGAAGCTTTCCTT.

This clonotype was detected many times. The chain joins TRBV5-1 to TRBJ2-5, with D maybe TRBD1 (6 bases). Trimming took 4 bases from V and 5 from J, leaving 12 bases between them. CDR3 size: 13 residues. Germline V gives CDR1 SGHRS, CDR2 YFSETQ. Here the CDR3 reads CASSVGGMETQYF. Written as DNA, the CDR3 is TGCGCCAGCAGCGTAGGGGGTATGGAGACCCAGTACTTC.

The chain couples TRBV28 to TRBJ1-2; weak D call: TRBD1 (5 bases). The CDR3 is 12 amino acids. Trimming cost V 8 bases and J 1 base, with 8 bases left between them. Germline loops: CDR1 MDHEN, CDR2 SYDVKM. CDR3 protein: CASGGGNYGYTF. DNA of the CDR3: TGTGCCAGCGGGGGAGGTAACTATGGCTACACCTTC.

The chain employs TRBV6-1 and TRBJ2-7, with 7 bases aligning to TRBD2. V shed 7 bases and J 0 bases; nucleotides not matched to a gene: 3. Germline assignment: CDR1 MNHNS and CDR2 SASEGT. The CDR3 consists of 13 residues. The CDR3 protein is CASTGTISYEQYF. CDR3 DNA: TGTGCCAGCACTGGGACTATCTCCTACGAGCAGTACTTC.

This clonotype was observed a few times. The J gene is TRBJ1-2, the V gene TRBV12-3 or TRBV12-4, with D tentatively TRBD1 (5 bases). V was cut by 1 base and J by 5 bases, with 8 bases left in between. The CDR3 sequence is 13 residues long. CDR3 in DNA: TGTGCCAGCAGTTTAGGGGGGAATTATGGCTACACCTTC. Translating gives CASSLGGNYGYTF.

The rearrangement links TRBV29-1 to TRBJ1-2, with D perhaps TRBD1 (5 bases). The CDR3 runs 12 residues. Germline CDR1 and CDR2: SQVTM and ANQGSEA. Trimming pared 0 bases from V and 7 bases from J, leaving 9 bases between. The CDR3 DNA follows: TGCAGCGTTGAAGATCAGGGCTTTGGCTACACCTTC. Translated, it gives CSVEDQGFGYTF. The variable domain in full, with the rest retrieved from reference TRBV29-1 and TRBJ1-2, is SAVISQKPSRDICQRGTSLTIQCQVDSQVTMMFWYRQQPGQSLTLIATANQGSEATYESGFVIDKFPISRPNLTFSTLTVSNMSPEDSSIYLCSVEDQGFGYTFGSGTRLTVV.

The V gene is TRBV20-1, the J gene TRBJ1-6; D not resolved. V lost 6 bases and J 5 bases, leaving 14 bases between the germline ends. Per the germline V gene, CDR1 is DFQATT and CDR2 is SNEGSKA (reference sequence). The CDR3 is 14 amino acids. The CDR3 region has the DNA TGCAGTGCCGTCGCTCTGGGTAATAATTCACCCCTCCACTTT. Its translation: CSAVALGNNSPLHF.

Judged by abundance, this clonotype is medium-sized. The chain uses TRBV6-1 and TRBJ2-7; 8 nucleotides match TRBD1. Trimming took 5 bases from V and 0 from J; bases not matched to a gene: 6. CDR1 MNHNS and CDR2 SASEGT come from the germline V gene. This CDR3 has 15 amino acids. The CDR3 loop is CASSIAGTGSYEQYF. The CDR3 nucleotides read TGTGCCAGCAGTATCGCCGGGACAGGCTCCTACGAGCAGTACTTC.

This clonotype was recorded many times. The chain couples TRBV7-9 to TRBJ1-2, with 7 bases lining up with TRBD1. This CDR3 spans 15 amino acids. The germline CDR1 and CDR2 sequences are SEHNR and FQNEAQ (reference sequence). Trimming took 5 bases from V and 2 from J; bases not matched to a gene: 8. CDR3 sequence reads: CASSPPGQTNYGYTF. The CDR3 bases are TGTGCCAGCAGCCCACCGGGACAGACGAACTATGGCTACACCTTC.

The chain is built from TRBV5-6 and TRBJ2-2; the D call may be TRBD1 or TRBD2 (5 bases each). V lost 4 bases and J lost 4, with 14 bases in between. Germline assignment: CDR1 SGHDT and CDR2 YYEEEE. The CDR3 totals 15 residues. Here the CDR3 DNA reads TGTGCCAGCAGCATGGGACCTTCCATCACCGGGGAGCTGTTTTTT. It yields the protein CASSMGPSITGELFF. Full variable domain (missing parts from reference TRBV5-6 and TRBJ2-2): DAGVTQSPTHLIKTRGQQVTLRCSPKSGHDTVSWYQQALGQGPQFIFQYYEEEERQRGNFPDRFSGHQFPNYSSELNVNALLLGDSALYLCASSMGPSITGELFFGEGSRLTVL.